This entry describes one T cell receptor beta chain. Its antigen is not identified. The same CDR3 also results from other DNA sequences found in this sample. This sample is drawn from a study of OX40 agonist ivuxolimab in advanced cancers. Study-level points and caveats: Partly responding patients at 0.1-3.0 mg/kg showed some of the smallest clonal expansion.

The CDR3 is made up of 14 amino acids. With 5 bases removed from V and 4 bases from J, the gap between germline ends came to 15 bases. Germline-derived CDR1 and CDR2 are SGHRS and YFSETQ. Method: immunoSEQ multiplex PCR; TCRdb's copy keeps in-frame clones and lacks some. The sample records about 24,000 clones, 85% to 90% being singletons. The gene calls are TRBV5-1 and TRBJ1-1, with D maybe TRBD1 (6 bases). Here the sequenced sample was CD4+ or CD8+ T cells sorted from blood, taken in a trial of the OX40 agonist ivuxolimab. The source is an adult with an advanced solid tumor such as melanoma, head and neck, liver or kidney cancer. The CDR3 DNA follows: TGCGCCAGCAGACAGGGTGCTAGTATCACTGAAGCTTTCTTT. Its translation is CASRQGASITEAFF.